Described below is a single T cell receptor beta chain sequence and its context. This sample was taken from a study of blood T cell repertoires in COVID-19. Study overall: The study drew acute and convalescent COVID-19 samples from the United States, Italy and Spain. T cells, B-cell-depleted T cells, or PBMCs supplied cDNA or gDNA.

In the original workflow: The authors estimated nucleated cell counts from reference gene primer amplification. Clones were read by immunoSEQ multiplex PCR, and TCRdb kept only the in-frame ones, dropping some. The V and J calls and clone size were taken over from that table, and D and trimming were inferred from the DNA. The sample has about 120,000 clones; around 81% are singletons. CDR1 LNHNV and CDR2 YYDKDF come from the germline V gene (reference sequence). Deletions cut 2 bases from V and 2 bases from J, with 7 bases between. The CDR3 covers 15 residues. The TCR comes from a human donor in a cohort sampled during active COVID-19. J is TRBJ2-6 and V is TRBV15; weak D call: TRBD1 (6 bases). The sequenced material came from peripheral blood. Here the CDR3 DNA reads TGTGCCACCAGCAGAACAGGGACTGGGGCCAACGTCCTGACTTTC. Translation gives CATSRTGTGANVLTF.